This T cell receptor beta chain derives from a study of blood T cell repertoires in COVID-19. Across the study: The samples span acute and convalescent COVID-19 from the United States, Italy and Spain. T cells, B-cell-depleted T cells, or PBMCs provided the cDNA or gDNA that served as material.

In the original analysis: For nucleated cells, counts were estimated from reference gene primer amplification. Repertoires were generated with immunoSEQ multiplex PCR, while TCRdb's copy carries only in-frame clones and drops some. The V and J calls and clone size are taken from that table; D and trimming were inferred from the DNA. The data hold roughly 180,000 clones, with approximately 85% observed a single time. The CDR3 extends over 16 amino acids. Germline-derived CDR1 and CDR2 are SGHTS and YDEGEE. V was clipped by 4 bases and J by 0 bases, with 14 bases between them. Sequenced input: peripheral blood. The sequence derives from a man in his forties or fifties who had recovered from COVID-19. V and J are TRBV5-8 and TRBJ1-3; D uncertain. The CDR3 nucleotides are TGTGCCAGCAGCCCGCCCGGGTTCTACTCTGGAAACACCATATATTTT. This codes for CASSPPGFYSGNTIYF.